The clone carrying this TCR beta chain has just one count. The antigen remains undetermined. The CDR3 has 14 residues. The germline V gene encodes CDR1 KGHDR and CDR2 SFDVKD. V was cut by 9 bases and J by 6 bases, with 20 bases left in between. This sample was taken from a study of T cell repertoires in cytomegalovirus infection. Study context: CMV infection plus the matching HLA type was flagged by public TCR beta signatures. Study-level results: Of the TCR beta families, the public ones yielded a cumulative frequency that identified carriers of CMV plus the relevant HLA. Clonotype analysis showed dominance of the ex vivo response by HLA-C-restricted CMV-specific TCR beta clonotypes.

TCRdb called the reads again in MiXCR, with one record for every CDR3 protein. Of approximately 700,000 distinct CDR3 sequences listed, 35% to 45% are singletons. The receptor's source is a human donor in good health (CMV status not recorded). Some clones in this sample may be carry-over from other donors' samples. Sequencing was performed on PBMCs. The V call is TRBV24-1, the J call TRBJ2-7; possible D gene TRBD2, 6 bases. The CDR3 DNA follows: TGTGCCACCTCGCGGGGCAGGGTACCCGGCGAGCAGTACTTC. This sequence encodes CATSRGRVPGEQYF.